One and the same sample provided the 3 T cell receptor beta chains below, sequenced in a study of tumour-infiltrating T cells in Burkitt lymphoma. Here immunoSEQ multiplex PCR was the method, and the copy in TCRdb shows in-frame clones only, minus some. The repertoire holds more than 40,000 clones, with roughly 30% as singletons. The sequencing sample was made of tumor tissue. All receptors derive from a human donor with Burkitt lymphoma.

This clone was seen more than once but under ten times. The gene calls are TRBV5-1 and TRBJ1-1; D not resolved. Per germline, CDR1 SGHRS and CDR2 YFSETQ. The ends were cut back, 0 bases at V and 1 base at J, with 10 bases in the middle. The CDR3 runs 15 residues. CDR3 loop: CASSLGATANTEAFF. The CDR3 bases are TGCGCCAGCAGCTTGGGGGCGACGGCGAACACTGAAGCTTTCTTT. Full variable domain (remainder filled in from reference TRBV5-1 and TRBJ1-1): KAGVTQTPRYLIKTRGQQVTLSCSPISGHRSVSWYQQTPGQGLQFLFEYFSETQRNKGNFPGRFSGRQFSNSRSEMNVSTLELGDSALYLCASSLGATANTEAFFGQGTRLTVV.

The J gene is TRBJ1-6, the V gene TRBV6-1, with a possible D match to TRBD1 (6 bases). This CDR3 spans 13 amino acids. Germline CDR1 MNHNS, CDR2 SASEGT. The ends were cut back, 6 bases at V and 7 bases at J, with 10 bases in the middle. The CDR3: CASSVTGNSPLHF. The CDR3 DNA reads TGTGCCAGCAGCGTCACAGGGAATTCACCCCTCCACTTT.

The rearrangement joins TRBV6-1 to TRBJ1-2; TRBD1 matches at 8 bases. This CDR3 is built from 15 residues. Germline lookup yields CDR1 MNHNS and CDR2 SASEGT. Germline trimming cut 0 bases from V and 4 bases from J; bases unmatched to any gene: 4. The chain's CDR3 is CASSEATTGVYGYTF. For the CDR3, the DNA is TGTGCCAGCAGTGAAGCCACGACAGGGGTCTATGGCTACACCTTC.